These 27 T cell receptor delta chains came from one sample sequenced in a study of Vδ1+ human thymocytes. General study points: Thymic TRG and TRD repertoires appeared highly polyclonal.

For these TCRs, the target antigens are not known. Extracted RNA was reverse transcribed into cDNA. Multiplex PCR used pooled V-gene forward primers and a constant-region reverse primer to amplify CDR3s. TCRdb reprocessed the multiplex PCR reads through CATT. The repertoire holds some 73,000 delta-chain clones, approximately 30% seen once, with under 0.3% in the top ten. The sequenced material came from Vdelta1+ gamma-delta thymocytes from the thymus. The subset was: FACS-sorted CD3+ TCRalphabeta- TCRVdelta1+ TCRVdelta2- thymocytes. The origin of the receptors is a boy in the first two years of life who had congenital heart surgery.

The chain links TRDV1 to TRDJ1; TRDD3 agrees at 9 bases. The V gene's germline CDR1 is TSWWSYY and CDR2 QGS. The CDR3 extends over 19 amino acids. J lost 4 bases, V lost 5 bases, and 20 bases had no gene match. Here the CDR3 reads CALGPTPLHLNWGNDKLIF. As DNA, the CDR3 is TGTGCTCTTGGGCCCACCCCCCTTCACCTTAACTGGGGGAACGATAAACTCATCTTT.

This clone was seen only a few times. This chain links TRDV1 with TRDJ1, with D possibly matching TRDD3 (6 bases). Germline V gives CDR1 TSWWSYY, CDR2 QGS. CDR3 size: 20 residues. The V end lost 4 bases, the J end lost 1 base, and 28 bases lay between the germline ends. The CDR3 sequence: CALGVLVRGTPHRLTDKLIF. DNA of the CDR3: TGTGCTCTTGGGGTCCTGGTGAGGGGGACCCCTCACCGCCTCACCGATAAACTCATCTTT.

This rearrangement joins TRDV1 to TRDJ1, with D perhaps matching TRDD2 (6 bases). The CDR3 runs to 18 residues. Trimming shortened V by 0 bases and J by 0 bases, and 17 bases separated the two germline ends. CDR1 TSWWSYY and CDR2 QGS come from the germline V gene. In DNA form, the CDR3 reads TGTGCTCTTGGGGAACTTCCTACTCTGGACTTGTACACCGATAAACTCATCTTT. This encodes CALGELPTLDLYTDKLIF.

This chain joins TRDV1 and TRDJ1, with TRDD3 matching over 8 bases. Losses at the gene ends were 1 base for V and 13 bases for J; bases not matched to a gene: 32. The CDR3 loop spans 21 amino acids. Looked up from germline, CDR1 is TSWWSYY and CDR2 is QGS. CDR3 region: CALGEQGPSPPAVLGARSDIF. The CDR3 DNA reads TGTGCTCTTGGGGAACAGGGGCCTTCCCCCCCTGCTGTACTGGGGGCCCGGTCGGACATCTTT.

This clone was picked up one time. The same CDR3 arises from other DNA sequences in this sample as well. V gene TRDV1 combines with J gene TRDJ1; unclear D gene. The CDR3 loop spans 14 amino acids. The germline CDR1 and CDR2 sequences are TSWWSYY and QGS. V dropped 4 bases and J dropped 7 bases, with 16 bases sitting between them. CDR3 in DNA: TGTGCTCTTGGGGTTGGCCTTTTACCTATTAAACTCATCTTT. This translates into CALGVGLLPIKLIF.

A few counts support this clone. The chain links TRDV1 to TRDJ1, with 9 bases matching TRDD3. From germline, CDR1 is TSWWSYY and CDR2 QGS. The CDR3 spans 21 residues. The trim removed 2 bases at V and 4 bases at J, leaving 23 bases unmatched. CDR3 amino acids: CALGERVLQYWGSEEFDKLIF. Written as DNA, the CDR3 is TGTGCTCTTGGGGAAAGGGTCCTACAGTACTGGGGGAGTGAAGAGTTCGATAAACTCATCTTT.

The chain has TRDV1 and TRDJ1; D gene uncertain. The length of the CDR3 is 16 residues. The germline V and J ends were trimmed by 1 base and 7 bases, with 19 bases remaining between them. CDR1 is TSWWSYY and CDR2 is QGS in the germline V gene. CDR3 coding DNA: TGTGCTCTTGGGGAACATCACCACGGACTCCGAGGTAAACTCATCTTT. Translating it yields CALGEHHHGLRGKLIF.

The chain uses TRDV1 and TRDJ1, with 9 bases identical to TRDD3. Looked up from germline, CDR1 is TSWWSYY and CDR2 is QGS. The CDR3 extends over 19 amino acids. V lost 3 bases and J lost 5; bases outside the gene matches: 19. CDR3 nucleotides: TGTGCTCTTGGGGAGAACAGAGGCCTCGCAAACTGGGGGAGGGATAAACTCATCTTT. This sequence encodes CALGENRGLANWGRDKLIF.

This clone was observed a handful of times. The chain combines TRDV1 with TRDJ1, with 7 bases fitting TRDD3. J gave up 8 bases and V 1 base, and 13 bases lay outside the gene matches. From germline, CDR1 is TSWWSYY and CDR2 QGS. This CDR3 has 16 residues. The DNA of the CDR3 is TGTGCTCTTGGGGAACCTCTCGCATACTGGGGACCAAAACTCATCTTT. Protein: CALGEPLAYWGPKLIF.

In its sample, this clone was seen a few times. The genes are TRDV1 and TRDJ1; D might be TRDD3 (6 bases). Trimming removed 1 base from V and 0 bases from J, with 27 bases in between. This CDR3 contains 21 residues. Germline V gene lookup returns CDR1 TSWWSYY and CDR2 QGS. The DNA of the CDR3 is TGTGCTCTTGGGGAACCTTCTATCTACGCGGGGGACCTCCGGTACACCGATAAACTCATCTTT. This codes for CALGEPSIYAGDLRYTDKLIF.

This chain connects TRDV1 to TRDJ1; 10 bases align to TRDD3. V was clipped by 2 bases and J by 1 base; unmatched bases: 16. CDR3 length: 20 amino acids. Per germline, CDR1 TSWWSYY and CDR2 QGS. The CDR3 bases are TGTGCTCTTGGGGAATCTCACGGCACTGGGGGATGGGGGGTCACCGATAAACTCATCTTT. Amino acid sequence: CALGESHGTGGWGVTDKLIF.

This clone was counted between two and nine times. The chain couples TRDV1 to TRDJ1, with 13 bases fitting TRDD3. From germline, CDR1 is TSWWSYY and CDR2 QGS. V shed 0 bases, J shed 0 bases, and the junction held 19 bases outside the gene matches. This CDR3 is built from 23 residues. CDR3 loop: CALGELAAPTGGYALMYTDKLIF. The DNA of the CDR3 is TGTGCTCTTGGGGAACTAGCAGCTCCTACTGGGGGATACGCCCTTATGTACACCGATAAACTCATCTTT.

V gene TRDV1 combines with J gene TRDJ1, with a tentative D call TRDD3 (5 bases). Trimming took off 4 bases at V and 8 bases at J, with 26 bases between the two ends. Germline CDR1 is TSWWSYY and CDR2 is QGS. The CDR3 length is 17 residues. The CDR3 region is CALGGKDAGMGSMKLIF. For the CDR3, the DNA is TGTGCTCTTGGGGGAAAGGACGCCGGAATGGGGAGTATGAAACTCATCTTT.

The chain links TRDV1 to TRDJ1; perhaps TRDD3 as D (6 bases). CDR1 and CDR2 from the germline V gene are TSWWSYY and QGS. Trimming cost V 2 bases and J 1 base, with 23 bases left between them. The CDR3 runs to 19 residues. CDR3 nucleotide sequence: TGTGCTCTTGGGGAAGGGGGAAGGCCGTTCCACCGCGGCACCGATAAACTCATCTTT. The encoded protein is CALGEGGRPFHRGTDKLIF.

The chain joins TRDV1 to TRDJ1; no firm D call. With 0 bases removed from V and 0 bases from J, the gap between germline ends came to 11 bases. Looked up from germline, CDR1 is TSWWSYY and CDR2 is QGS. This CDR3 spans 16 amino acids. The CDR3 region has the DNA TGTGCTCTTGGGGAACTTCGGACCCAATACACCGATAAACTCATCTTT. It specifies CALGELRTQYTDKLIF.

The chain couples TRDV1 to TRDJ1; a weak D match, TRDD3 (5 bases). Looked up from germline, CDR1 is TSWWSYY and CDR2 is QGS. Between the trimmed V and J ends, which lost 0 bases and 10 bases, there was a span of 21 bases. This CDR3 is built from 16 residues. The CDR3 coding sequence is TGTGCTCTTGGGGAACTCGAGGCTCTCTTGGATGGGATACTCATCTTT. This sequence encodes CALGELEALLDGILIF.

This chain joins TRDV1 and TRDJ1; weak D call: TRDD3 (5 bases). CDR3 length: 18 amino acids. Germline CDR1 and CDR2: TSWWSYY and QGS. The V gene lost 7 bases and the J gene lost 0 bases, with 24 bases spanning the gap. CDR3 region: CALERGGAAIIYTDKLIF. CDR3 nucleotide sequence: TGTGCTCTTGAGCGAGGGGGGGCCGCAATCATTTACACCGATAAACTCATCTTT.

This chain joins TRDV1 and TRDJ1; 7 bases align to TRDD3. Germline V gene lookup returns CDR1 TSWWSYY and CDR2 QGS. Trimming removed 0 bases from V and 3 bases from J; junction bases left unmatched: 16. The CDR3 consists of 19 residues. The CDR3 DNA sequence: TGTGCTCTTGGGGAACTTCTCCACTGGGGCTTACAACCGGCCGATAAACTCATCTTT. Its protein product is CALGELLHWGLQPADKLIF.

This clone was detected only a few times. The chain has TRDV1 and TRDJ1; 7 bases map to TRDD3. Germline CDR1 is TSWWSYY and CDR2 is QGS. Unmatched junction bases numbered 18, after V lost 6 bases and J lost 2 bases. The CDR3 contains 18 residues. Here the CDR3 DNA reads TGTGCTCTTGGAATTACGGACTGGGGCTCCCCGAGGACCGATAAACTCATCTTT. It yields the protein CALGITDWGSPRTDKLIF.

This chain connects TRDV2 to TRDJ1; D could derive from TRDD2 or TRDD3 (5 bases each). Germline V lookup: CDR1 GEAIGNYY, CDR2 EKD. V lost 9 bases and J lost 0, with 22 bases in between. The CDR3 totals 16 residues. CDR3 in DNA: TGTGCCAGGGTTCCTTGCTGGGTGCCTTACACCGATAAACTCATCTTT. Protein product: CARVPCWVPYTDKLIF.

Concerning this clone itself: Additional DNA sequences in this sample encode the identical CDR3. The chain has TRDV1 and TRDJ1, with 11 bases matching TRDD3. The CDR3 loop spans 20 amino acids. Per the germline V gene, CDR1 is TSWWSYY and CDR2 is QGS. Germline trimming cut 4 bases from V and 3 bases from J; bases unmatched to any gene: 19. CDR3 sequence (DNA): TGTGCTCTTGGGGTAATCTTCCCTGTACTGGGGGATAGGGCCTCCGATAAACTCATCTTT. Amino acids: CALGVIFPVLGDRASDKLIF.

The rearrangement uses TRDV1 and TRDJ1; TRDD3 aligns across 12 bases. This CDR3 region has 24 residues. Per the germline V gene, CDR1 is TSWWSYY and CDR2 is QGS. With V trimmed by 2 bases and J by 1 base, 26 bases remained unmatched. Here the CDR3 reads CALGEVNLPDWGILLGQATDKLIF. The CDR3 nucleotides are TGTGCTCTTGGGGAAGTTAATCTTCCCGACTGGGGGATACTTCTCGGTCAGGCCACCGATAAACTCATCTTT.

This clone was seen only a few times. The chain employs TRDV1 and TRDJ1, with a possible D match to TRDD3 (9 bases). Germline V gives CDR1 TSWWSYY, CDR2 QGS. V was clipped by 5 bases and J by 0 bases, with 31 bases between them. The CDR3 runs to 21 residues. The CDR3 sequence: CALGISSYWGTDQKYTDKLIF. CDR3 DNA: TGTGCTCTTGGGATATCTTCCTACTGGGGGACCGATCAAAAGTACACCGATAAACTCATCTTT.

The chain links TRDV1 to TRDJ1; D may be TRDD2 (6 bases). The germline gives CDR1 TSWWSYY, CDR2 QGS. The CDR3 totals 21 residues. Deletions cut 4 bases from V and 0 bases from J, with 30 bases between. The DNA for the CDR3 is TGTGCTCTTGGGGTACCCCTTATCAACTTCCTCGGCCCCTATTACACCGATAAACTCATCTTT. Translation gives CALGVPLINFLGPYYTDKLIF.

This clone was observed a handful of times. The chain has TRDV1 and TRDJ1; 9 bases are shared with TRDD3. CDR3 length equals 18 residues. CDR1 is TSWWSYY and CDR2 is QGS in the germline V gene. V shed 5 bases, J shed 1 base, and the junction held 14 bases outside the gene matches. The CDR3, as DNA: TGTGCTCTTGGGACGGCGAGGTGGGGGATAAGCTGCACCGATAAACTCATCTTT. The encoded protein is CALGTARWGISCTDKLIF.

J is TRDJ1 and V is TRDV1; maybe TRDD3 (5 bases). The CDR3 sequence is 20 residues long. Germline V gene data show CDR1 as TSWWSYY and CDR2 as QGS. The ends were cut back, 0 bases at V and 0 bases at J, with 23 bases in the middle. CDR3 nucleotides: TGTGCTCTTGGGGAACTCCCATTTGATCGACCGGGGGTTTACACCGATAAACTCATCTTT. Its protein is CALGELPFDRPGVYTDKLIF.

The chain has TRDV2 and TRDJ1; a weak D match, TRDD3 (5 bases). The length of the CDR3 is 17 residues. V lost 9 bases and J 4 bases, leaving 29 bases between the germline ends. Germline V gives CDR1 GEAIGNYY, CDR2 EKD. CDR3 protein: CATESGALVSPIDKLIF. In DNA form, the CDR3 reads TGTGCCACCGAGAGTGGGGCCCTGGTATCTCCCATCGATAAACTCATCTTT.